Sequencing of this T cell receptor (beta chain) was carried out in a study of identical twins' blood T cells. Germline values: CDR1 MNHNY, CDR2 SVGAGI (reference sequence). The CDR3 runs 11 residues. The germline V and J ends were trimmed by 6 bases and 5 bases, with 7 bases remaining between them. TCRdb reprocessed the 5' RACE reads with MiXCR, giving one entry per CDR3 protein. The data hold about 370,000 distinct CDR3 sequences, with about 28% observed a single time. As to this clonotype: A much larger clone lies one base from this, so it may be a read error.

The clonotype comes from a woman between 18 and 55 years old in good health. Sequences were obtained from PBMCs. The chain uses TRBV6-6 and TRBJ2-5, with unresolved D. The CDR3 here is CASRRRETQYF. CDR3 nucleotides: TGTGCCAGCAGACGCCGGGAGACCCAGTACTTC.